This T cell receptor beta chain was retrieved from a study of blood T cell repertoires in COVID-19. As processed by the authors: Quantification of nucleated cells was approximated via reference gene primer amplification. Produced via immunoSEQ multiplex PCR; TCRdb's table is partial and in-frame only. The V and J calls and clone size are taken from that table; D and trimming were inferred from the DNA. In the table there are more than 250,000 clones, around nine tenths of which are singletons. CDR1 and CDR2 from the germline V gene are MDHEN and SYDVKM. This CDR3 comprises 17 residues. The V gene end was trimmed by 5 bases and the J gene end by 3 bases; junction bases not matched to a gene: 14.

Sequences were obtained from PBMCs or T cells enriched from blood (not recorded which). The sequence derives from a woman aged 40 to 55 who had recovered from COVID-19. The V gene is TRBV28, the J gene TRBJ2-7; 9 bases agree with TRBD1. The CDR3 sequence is CASSAGTGPTNFYEQYF. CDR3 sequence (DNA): TGTGCCAGCAGTGCCGGGACAGGGCCGACCAATTTCTACGAGCAGTACTTC.